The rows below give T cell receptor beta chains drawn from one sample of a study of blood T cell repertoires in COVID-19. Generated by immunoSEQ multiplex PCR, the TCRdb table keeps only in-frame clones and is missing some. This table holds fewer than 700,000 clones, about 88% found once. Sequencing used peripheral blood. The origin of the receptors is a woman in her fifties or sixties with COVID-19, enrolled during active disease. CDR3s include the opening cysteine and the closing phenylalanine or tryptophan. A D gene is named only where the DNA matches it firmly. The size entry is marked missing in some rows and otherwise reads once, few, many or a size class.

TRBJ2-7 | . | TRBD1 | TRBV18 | TGTGCCAGCTCCCCGGGACAGGGGTCCTACGAGCAGTACTTC | CASSPGQGSYEQYF
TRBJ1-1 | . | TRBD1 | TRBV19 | TGTGCCAGTAGTACTCACAGGGGCACTGAAGCTTTCTTT | CASSTHRGTEAFF
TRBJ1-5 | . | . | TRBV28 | TGTGCCAGCAGCGCCGCGGGTACCCATCAGCCCCAGCATTTT | CASSAAGTHQPQHF
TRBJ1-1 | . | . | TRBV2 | TGTGCCAGTCCTGGACAGCTCATGAACACTGAAGCTTTCTTT | CASPGQLMNTEAFF
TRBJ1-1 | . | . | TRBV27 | TGTGCCAGCAGTTTAAGGACACAAGTGGACACTGAAGCTTTCTTT | CASSLRTQVDTEAFF
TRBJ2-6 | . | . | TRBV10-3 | TGTGCCATCGGCCTGGGGCGTGGCTCTGGGGCCAACGTCCTGACTTTC | CAIGLGRGSGANVLTF
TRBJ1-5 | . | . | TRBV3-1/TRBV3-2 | TGTGCCAGCAGCCGGGACACCCTAAATCAGCCCCAGCATTTT | CASSRDTLNQPQHF
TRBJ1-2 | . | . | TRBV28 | TGTGCCAGCAGTCCAACAGGGAGCCGTGGCTACACCTTC | CASSPTGSRGYTF
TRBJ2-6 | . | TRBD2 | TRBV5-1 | TGCGCCAGCAGCCCCGGGACTAGCGGGGACCGGGGCTCTGGGGCCAACGTCCTGACTTTC | CASSPGTSGDRGSGANVLTF
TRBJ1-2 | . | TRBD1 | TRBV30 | TGTGCCTGGAGTGTACTGGGCAGGGGGGACTATGGCTACACCTTC | CAWSVLGRGDYGYTF
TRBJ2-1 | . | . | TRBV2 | TGTGCCAGCAGGATCCCGGGGGGACACGAGCAGTTCTTC | CASRIPGGHEQFF
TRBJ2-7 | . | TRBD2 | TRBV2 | TGTGCCAGCAGTCGACTAGCGGGGACCTACGAGCAGTACTTC | CASSRLAGTYEQYF
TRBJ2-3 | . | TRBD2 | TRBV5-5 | TGTGCCAGCAGCCCGTATCTAGCGGGGGGGAGTTCAGATACGCAGTATTTT | CASSPYLAGGSSDTQYF
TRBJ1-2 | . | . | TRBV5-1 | TGCGCCAGCAGCTTGAATCTTGGCAGGGAATATGGCTACACCTTC | CASSLNLGREYGYTF
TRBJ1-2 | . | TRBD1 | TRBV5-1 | TGCGCCAGCAGCCCCGGGACAGCCTATGGCTACACCTTC | CASSPGTAYGYTF
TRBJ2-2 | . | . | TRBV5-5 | TGTGCCAGCAGCTCGGGACAGAACACCGGGGAGCTGTTTTTT | CASSSGQNTGELFF
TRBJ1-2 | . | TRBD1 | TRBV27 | TGTGCCAGCAGTTCCGACAGGGGACTTGCTTGCTTC | CASSSDRGLACF
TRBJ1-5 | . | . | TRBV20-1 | TGCAGTGCATATTCAGGGGCAGAGGAGCATTTT | CSAYSGAEEHF
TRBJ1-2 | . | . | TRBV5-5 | TGTGCCAGCAGCTTGGACAGGGAGGGATATGGCTACACCTTC | CASSLDREGYGYTF
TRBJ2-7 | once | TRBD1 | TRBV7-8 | TGTGCCAGCAGCCGAGGACAGGGGCTGAACGAGCAGTACTTC | CASSRGQGLNEQYF